This T cell receptor beta chain came from a study of T-cell reconstitution after alpha-beta-depleted transplantation in children. Regarding the study as a whole: Newly made T cells mostly supplied T-cell counts and diversity one year after transplant.

Germline V lookup: CDR1 SQVTM, CDR2 ANQGSEA. The CDR3 covers 14 residues. V lost 3 bases to trimming and J lost 9 bases; unmatched junction nucleotides: 3. This clonotype has ten or more counts. Its antigen is unidentified. TCRbeta library preparation incorporated unique molecular identifiers. Via MiXCR, TCRdb re-called the PCR reads, giving one row per CDR3 protein. This table holds 200,000 to 250,000 distinct CDR3 sequences, around 8% found once. The sequences come from PBMCs, mostly from graft donor cells, collected 180 days after TCRalphabeta/CD19-depleted stem cell transplant. This sequence was found in a male patient younger than 18 who had a stem cell transplant for acute lymphoblastic leukemia, so the T cells may come from the graft donor. This chain connects TRBV29-1 to TRBJ2-1; 15 bases agree with TRBD2. The CDR3 DNA is TGCAGCGTTGAGGGGACTAGCGGGAGGATTGAGCAGTTCTTC. It is translated as CSVEGTSGRIEQFF.